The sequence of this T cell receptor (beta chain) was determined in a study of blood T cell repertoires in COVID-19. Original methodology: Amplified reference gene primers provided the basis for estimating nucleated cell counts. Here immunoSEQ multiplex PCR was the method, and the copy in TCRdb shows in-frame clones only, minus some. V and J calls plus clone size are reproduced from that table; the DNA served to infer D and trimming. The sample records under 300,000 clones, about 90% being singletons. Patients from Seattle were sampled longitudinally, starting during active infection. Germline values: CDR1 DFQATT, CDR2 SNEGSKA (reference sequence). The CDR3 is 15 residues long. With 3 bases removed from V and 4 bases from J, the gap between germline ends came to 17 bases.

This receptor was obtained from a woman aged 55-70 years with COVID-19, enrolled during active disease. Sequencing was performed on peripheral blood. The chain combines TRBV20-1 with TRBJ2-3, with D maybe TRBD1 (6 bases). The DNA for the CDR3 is TGCAGTGCTAGTCGGATCGGACAGCATGCAGATACGCAGTATTTT. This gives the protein CSASRIGQHADTQYF.